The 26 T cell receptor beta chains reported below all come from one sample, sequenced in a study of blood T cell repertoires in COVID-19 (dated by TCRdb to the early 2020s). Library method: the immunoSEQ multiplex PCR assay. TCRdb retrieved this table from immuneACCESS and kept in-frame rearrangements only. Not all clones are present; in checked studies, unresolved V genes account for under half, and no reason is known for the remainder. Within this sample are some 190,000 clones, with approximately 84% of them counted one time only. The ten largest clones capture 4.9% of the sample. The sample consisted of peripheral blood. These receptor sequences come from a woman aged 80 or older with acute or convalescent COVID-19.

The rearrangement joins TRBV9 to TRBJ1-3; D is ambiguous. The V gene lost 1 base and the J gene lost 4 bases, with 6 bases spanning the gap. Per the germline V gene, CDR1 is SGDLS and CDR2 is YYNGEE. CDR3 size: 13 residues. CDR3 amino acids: CASSVSGGNTIYF. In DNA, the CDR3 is TGTGCCAGCAGCGTAAGCGGAGGAAACACCATATATTTT.

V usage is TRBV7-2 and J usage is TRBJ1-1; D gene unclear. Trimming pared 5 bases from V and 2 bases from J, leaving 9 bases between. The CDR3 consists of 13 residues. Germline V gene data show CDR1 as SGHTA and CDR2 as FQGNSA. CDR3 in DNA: TGTGCCAGCAGCCAGACTTCAAACACTGAAGCTTTCTTT. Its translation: CASSQTSNTEAFF.

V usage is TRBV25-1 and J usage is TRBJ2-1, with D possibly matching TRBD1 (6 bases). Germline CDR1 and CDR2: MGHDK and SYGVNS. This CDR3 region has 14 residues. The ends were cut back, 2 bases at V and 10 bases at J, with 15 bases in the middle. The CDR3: CASSEPGYREEQFF. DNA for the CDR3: TGTGCCAGCAGTGAACCGGGGTACAGGGAAGAGCAGTTCTTC.

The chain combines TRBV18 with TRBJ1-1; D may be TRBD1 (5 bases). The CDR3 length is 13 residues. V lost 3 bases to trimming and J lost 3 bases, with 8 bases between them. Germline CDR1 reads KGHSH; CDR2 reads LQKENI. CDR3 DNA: TGTGCCAGCTCACCGTCACAGGACACTGAAGCTTTCTTT. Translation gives CASSPSQDTEAFF.

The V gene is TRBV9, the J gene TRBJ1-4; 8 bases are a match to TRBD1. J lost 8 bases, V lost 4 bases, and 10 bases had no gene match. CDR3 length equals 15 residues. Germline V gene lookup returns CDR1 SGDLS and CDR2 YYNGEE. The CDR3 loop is CASSPTDSGGEKLFF. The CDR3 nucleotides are TGTGCCAGCAGCCCAACAGACTCAGGGGGCGAAAAACTGTTTTTT.

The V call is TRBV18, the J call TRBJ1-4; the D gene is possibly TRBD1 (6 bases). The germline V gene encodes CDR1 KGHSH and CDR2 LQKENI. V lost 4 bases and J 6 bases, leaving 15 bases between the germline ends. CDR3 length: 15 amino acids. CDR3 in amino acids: CASSRARGSYEKLFF. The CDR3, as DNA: TGTGCCAGCTCACGAGCGAGGGGGAGCTATGAAAAACTGTTTTTT.

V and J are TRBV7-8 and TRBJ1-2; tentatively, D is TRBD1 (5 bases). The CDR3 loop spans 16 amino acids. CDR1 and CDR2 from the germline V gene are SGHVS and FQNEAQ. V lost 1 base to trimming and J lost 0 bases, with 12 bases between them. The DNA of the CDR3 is TGTGCCAGCAGCTTAGGTCAGGGTGCTACTAACTATGGCTACACCTTC. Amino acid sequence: CASSLGQGATNYGYTF.

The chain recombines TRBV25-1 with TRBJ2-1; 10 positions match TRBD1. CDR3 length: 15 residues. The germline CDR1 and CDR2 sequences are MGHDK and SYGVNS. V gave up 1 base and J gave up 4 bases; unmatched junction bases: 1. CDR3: CASSESGQGYNEQFF. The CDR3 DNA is TGTGCCAGCAGTGAATCGGGACAGGGGTACAATGAGCAGTTCTTC. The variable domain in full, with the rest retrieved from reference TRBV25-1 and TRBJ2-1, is EADIYQTPRYLVIGTGKKITLECSQTMGHDKMYWYQQDPGMELHLIHYSYGVNSTEKGDLSSESTVSRIRTEHFPLTLESARPSHTSQYLCASSESGQGYNEQFFGPGTRLTVL.

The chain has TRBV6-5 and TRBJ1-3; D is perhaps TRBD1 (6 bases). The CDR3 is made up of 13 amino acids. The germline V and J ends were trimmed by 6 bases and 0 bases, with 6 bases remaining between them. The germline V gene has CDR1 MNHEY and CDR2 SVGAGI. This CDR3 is CASRDSSGNTIYF. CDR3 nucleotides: TGTGCCAGCAGGGACAGCTCTGGAAACACCATATATTTT.

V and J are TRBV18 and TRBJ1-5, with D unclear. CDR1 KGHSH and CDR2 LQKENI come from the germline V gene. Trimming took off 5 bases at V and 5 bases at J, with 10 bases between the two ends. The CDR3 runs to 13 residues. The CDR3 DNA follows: TGTGCCAGCTCAACGGGTGTAGATCAGCCCCAGCATTTT. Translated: CASSTGVDQPQHF.

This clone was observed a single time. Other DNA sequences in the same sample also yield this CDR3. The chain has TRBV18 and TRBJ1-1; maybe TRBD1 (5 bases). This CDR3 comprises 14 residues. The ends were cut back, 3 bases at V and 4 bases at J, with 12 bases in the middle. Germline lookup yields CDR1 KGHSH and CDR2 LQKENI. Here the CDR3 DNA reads TGTGCCAGCTCACCCGGCCCGGGGGGCACTGAAGCTTTCTTT. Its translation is CASSPGPGGTEAFF.

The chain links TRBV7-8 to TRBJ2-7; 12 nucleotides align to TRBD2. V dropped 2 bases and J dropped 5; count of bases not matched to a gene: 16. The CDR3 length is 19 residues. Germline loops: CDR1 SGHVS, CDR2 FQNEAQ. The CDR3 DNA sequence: TGTGCCAGCAGCTTAATGGGGTTCCTAGCGGGAGGGTTGATCCACGAGCAGTACTTC. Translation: CASSLMGFLAGGLIHEQYF. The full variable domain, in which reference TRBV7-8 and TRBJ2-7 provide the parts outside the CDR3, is GAGVSQSPRYKVAKRGQDVALRCDPISGHVSLFWYQQALGQGPEFLTYFQNEAQLDKSGLPSDRFFAERPEGSVSTLKIQRTQQEDSAVYLCASSLMGFLAGGLIHEQYFGPGTRLTVT.

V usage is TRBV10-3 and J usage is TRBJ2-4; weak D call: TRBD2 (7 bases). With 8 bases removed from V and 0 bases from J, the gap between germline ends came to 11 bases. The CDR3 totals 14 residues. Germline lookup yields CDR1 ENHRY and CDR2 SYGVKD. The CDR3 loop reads CAIGGGLAKNIQYF. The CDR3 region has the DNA TGTGCCATCGGGGGGGGCCTAGCCAAAAACATTCAGTACTTC.

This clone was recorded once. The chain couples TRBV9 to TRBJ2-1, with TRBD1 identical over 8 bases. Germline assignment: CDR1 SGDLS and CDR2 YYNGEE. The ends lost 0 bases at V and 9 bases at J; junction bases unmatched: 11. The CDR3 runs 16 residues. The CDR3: CASSVAPQGAGSEQFF. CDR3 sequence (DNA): TGTGCCAGCAGCGTAGCGCCCCAGGGGGCCGGGAGTGAGCAGTTCTTC.

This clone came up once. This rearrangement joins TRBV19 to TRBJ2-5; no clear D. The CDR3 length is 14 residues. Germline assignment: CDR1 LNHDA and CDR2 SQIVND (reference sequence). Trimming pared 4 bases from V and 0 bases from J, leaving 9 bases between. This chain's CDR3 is CASSNKYYQETQYF. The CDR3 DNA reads TGTGCCAGTAGTAACAAATATTACCAAGAGACCCAGTACTTC. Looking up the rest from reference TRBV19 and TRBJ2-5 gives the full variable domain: DGGITQSPKYLFRKEGQNVTLSCEQNLNHDAMYWYRQDPGQGLRLIYYSQIVNDFQKGDIAEGYSVSREKKESFPLTVTSAQKNPTAFYLCASSNKYYQETQYFGPGTRLLVL.

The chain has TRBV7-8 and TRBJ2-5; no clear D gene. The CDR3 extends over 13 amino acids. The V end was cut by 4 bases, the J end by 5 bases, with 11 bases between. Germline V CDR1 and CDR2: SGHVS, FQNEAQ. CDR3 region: CASSSKIQETQYF. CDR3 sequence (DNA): TGTGCCAGCAGCTCCAAAATACAGGAGACCCAGTACTTC.

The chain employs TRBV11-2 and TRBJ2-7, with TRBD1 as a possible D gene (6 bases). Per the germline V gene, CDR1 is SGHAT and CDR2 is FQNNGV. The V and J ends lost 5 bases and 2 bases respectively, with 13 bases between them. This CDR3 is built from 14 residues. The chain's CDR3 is CASSPPQGTYEQYF. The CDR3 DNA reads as TGTGCCAGCAGCCCCCCACAGGGTACCTACGAGCAGTACTTC.

The CDR3 region is CATSRSSGTGNIQYF. The DNA of the CDR3 is TGTGCCACCAGCAGATCCTCCGGGACAGGAAACATTCAGTACTTC. The chain links TRBV15 to TRBJ2-4; 8 bases are a match to TRBD1. This CDR3 has 15 residues. Trimming cost V 2 bases and J 6 bases; bases outside gene matches: 6. The germline gives CDR1 LNHNV, CDR2 YYDKDF (reference sequence).

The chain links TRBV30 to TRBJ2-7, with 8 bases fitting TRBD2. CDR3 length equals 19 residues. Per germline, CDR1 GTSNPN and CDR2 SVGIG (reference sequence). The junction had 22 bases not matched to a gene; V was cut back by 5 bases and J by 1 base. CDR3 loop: CAWANLIAGRRYGSYEQYF. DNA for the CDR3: TGTGCCTGGGCCAACCTGATAGCGGGACGCCGATACGGGTCCTACGAGCAGTACTTC.

The CDR3 is CASSSLGPLGPNNYGYTF. The CDR3, as DNA: TGTGCCAGCAGCTCCTTGGGGCCCTTGGGGCCCAATAACTATGGCTACACCTTC. This rearrangement joins TRBV27 to TRBJ1-2, with a weak D call TRBD1 (5 bases). Trimming pared 6 bases from V and 1 base from J, leaving 24 bases between. This CDR3 contains 18 residues. Germline V gene data show CDR1 as MNHEY and CDR2 as SMNVEV (reference sequence).

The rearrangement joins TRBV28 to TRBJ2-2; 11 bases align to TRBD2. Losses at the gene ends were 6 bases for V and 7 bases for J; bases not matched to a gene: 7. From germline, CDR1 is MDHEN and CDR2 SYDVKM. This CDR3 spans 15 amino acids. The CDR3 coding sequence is TGTGCCAGCAGCCCGGGACTAGCGGACAACGGGGAGCTGTTTTTT. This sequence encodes CASSPGLADNGELFF.

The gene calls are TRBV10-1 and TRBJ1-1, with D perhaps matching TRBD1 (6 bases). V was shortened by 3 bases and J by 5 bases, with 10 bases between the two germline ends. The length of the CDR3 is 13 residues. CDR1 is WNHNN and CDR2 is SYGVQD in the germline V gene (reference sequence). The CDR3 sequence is CASSDRGTTEAFF. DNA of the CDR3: TGCGCCAGCAGTGACAGGGGTACGACTGAAGCTTTCTTT.

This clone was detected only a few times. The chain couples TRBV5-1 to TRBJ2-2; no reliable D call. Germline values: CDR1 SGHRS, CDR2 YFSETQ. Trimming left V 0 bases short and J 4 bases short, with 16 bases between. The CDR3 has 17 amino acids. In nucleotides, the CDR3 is TGCGCCAGCAGCTTGGACCCTCTTTTACTTAGCACCGGGGAGCTGTTTTTT. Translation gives CASSLDPLLLSTGELFF.

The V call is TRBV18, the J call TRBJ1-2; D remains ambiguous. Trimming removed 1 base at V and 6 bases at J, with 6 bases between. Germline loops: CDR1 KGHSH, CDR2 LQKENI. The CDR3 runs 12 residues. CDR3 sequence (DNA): TGTGCCAGCTCACCACTGCAGGATGGCTACACCTTC. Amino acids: CASSPLQDGYTF.

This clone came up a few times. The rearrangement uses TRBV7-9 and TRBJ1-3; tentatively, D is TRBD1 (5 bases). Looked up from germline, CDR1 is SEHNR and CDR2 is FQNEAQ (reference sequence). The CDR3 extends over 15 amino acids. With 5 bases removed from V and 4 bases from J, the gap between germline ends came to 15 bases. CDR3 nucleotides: TGTGCCAGCAGCACCGACAGAGAGTCGGGAAACACCATATATTTT. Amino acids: CASSTDRESGNTIYF. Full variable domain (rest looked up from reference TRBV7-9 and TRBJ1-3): DTGVSQNPRHKITKRGQNVTFRCDPISEHNRLYWYRQTLGQGPEFLTYFQNEAQLEKSRLLSDRFSAERPKGSFSTLEIQRTEQGDSAMYLCASSTDRESGNTIYFGEGSWLTVV.

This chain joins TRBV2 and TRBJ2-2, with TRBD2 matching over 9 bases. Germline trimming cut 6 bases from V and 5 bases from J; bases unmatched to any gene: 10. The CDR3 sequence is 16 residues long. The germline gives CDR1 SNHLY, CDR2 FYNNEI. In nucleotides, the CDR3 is TGTGCCAGCAGCCACGCGGGAGGGCCAGGTACCGGGGAGCTGTTTTTT. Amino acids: CASSHAGGPGTGELFF.